These 25 T cell receptor beta chains share one sample of origin, sequenced in a study of neurological immune-mediated disorders. The time point: longitudinal time-point 3. TCRdb re-called the 5' RACE reads with MiXCR, one entry per CDR3 protein. The table has roughly 48,000 distinct CDR3 sequences, about 13% seen once; the top ten hold roughly 10%. Specimen: PBMCs. Source of these receptors: a male donor with HTLV-1-associated myelopathy (HAM/TSP).

The rearrangement links TRBV6-6 to TRBJ2-7, with TRBD1 matching 10 bases. CDR3 length equals 16 residues. The germline CDR1 and CDR2 sequences are MNHNY and SVGAGI (reference sequence). Trimming at V came to 5 bases and at J to 5 bases, leaving 12 bases not matched to a gene. CDR3 sequence: CASSVRPGQGLNEQYF. DNA for the CDR3: TGTGCCAGCAGTGTCCGACCGGGACAGGGGCTCAACGAGCAGTACTTC.

By frequency in the sample, this clonotype is medium-sized. The V gene is TRBV2, the J gene TRBJ1-1; the D is unclear. CDR1 is SNHLY, CDR2 FYNNEI, per germline. V was cut by 8 bases and J by 1 base, with 11 bases left in between. The CDR3 length is 13 residues. The chain's CDR3 is CASGKHENTEAFF. DNA for the CDR3: TGTGCCAGCGGCAAACACGAGAACACTGAAGCTTTCTTT.

In its sample, this clonotype was seen a few times. The junction departs from the called germline gene at one end, perhaps through a read error. This chain links TRBV7-8 with TRBJ1-1, with D perhaps TRBD1 (6 bases). Looked up from germline, CDR1 is SGHVS and CDR2 is FQNEAQ. The CDR3 is made up of 16 amino acids. The CDR3 is CVSSQRWGALGTEAFF. CDR3 nucleotides: TGCGTCAGCAGTCAACGTTGGGGGGCGCTTGGGACTGAAGCTTTCTTT.

This rearrangement joins TRBV6-2 or TRBV6-3 to TRBJ2-7; TRBD2 aligns across 8 bases. After removal of 2 bases from V and 0 bases from J, the junction contained 6 bases not matched to a gene. This CDR3 is built from 16 residues. The germline CDR1 and CDR2 sequences are MNHEY and SVGEGT. The CDR3 DNA is TGTGCCAGCAGTTACCGCCGACTAGCGCACTCCTACGAGCAGTACTTC. This translates into CASSYRRLAHSYEQYF.

There are many counts of this clonotype. CDR3 loop: CASSLGGQPQETQYF. CDR3 coding DNA: TGCGCCAGCAGCTTGGGGGGACAACCTCAAGAGACCCAGTACTTC. This chain uses TRBV5-1 with TRBJ2-5; possible D gene TRBD1, 6 bases. The ends were cut back, 0 bases at V and 2 bases at J, with 11 bases in the middle. This CDR3 has 15 amino acids. The V gene's germline CDR1 is SGHRS and CDR2 YFSETQ.

The chain uses TRBV7-2 and TRBJ2-2, with 9 bases identical to TRBD2. After removal of 3 bases from V and 7 bases from J, the junction contained 6 bases not matched to a gene. There are 15 residues in the CDR3. Germline V gene lookup returns CDR1 SGHTA and CDR2 FQGNSA. CDR3 in amino acids: CASSFSRGGIGELFF. The CDR3 DNA sequence: TGTGCCAGCAGCTTCTCGCGGGGGGGAATCGGGGAGCTGTTTTTT.

This clonotype counts as medium-sized (0.01 to 0.1%). This sequence joins TRBV7-2 and TRBJ1-2; possibly TRBD1 for D (6 bases). The V and J ends lost 5 bases and 7 bases respectively, with 14 bases between them. The germline V gene encodes CDR1 SGHTA and CDR2 FQGNSA. This CDR3 contains 13 residues. DNA for the CDR3: TGTGCCAGCAGCATACAGGGTCTGAGTGGCTACACCTTC. Translation gives CASSIQGLSGYTF.

There are many counts of this clonotype. This chain links TRBV7-9 with TRBJ2-4; D ambiguous. Germline V gene data show CDR1 as SEHNR and CDR2 as FQNEAQ (reference sequence). Trimming took off 3 bases at V and 0 bases at J, with 6 bases between the two ends. The CDR3 spans 14 residues. The CDR3 reads CASSFGVAKNIQYF. The CDR3 nucleotides are TGTGCCAGCAGCTTCGGTGTAGCCAAAAACATTCAGTACTTC.

Many counts were recorded for this clonotype. V and J are TRBV9 and TRBJ1-4; no clear D. Trimming removed 3 bases from V and 0 bases from J, with 9 bases in between. CDR1 and CDR2 from the germline V gene are SGDLS and YYNGEE. The CDR3 is 15 amino acids. In DNA form, the CDR3 reads TGTGCCAGCAGCGAACAGCCAGCAACTAATGAAAAACTGTTTTTT. It is translated as CASSEQPATNEKLFF. Looking up the rest from reference TRBV9 and TRBJ1-4 gives the full variable domain: DSGVTQTPKHLITATGQRVTLRCSPRSGDLSVYWYQQSLDQGLQFLIQYYNGEERAKGNILERFSAQQFPDLHSELNLSSLELGDSALYFCASSEQPATNEKLFFGSGTQLSVL.

This clonotype has a count of ten or more. V gene TRBV5-1 combines with J gene TRBJ1-3; D unclear. Germline assignment: CDR1 SGHRS and CDR2 YFSETQ. Trimming took off 4 bases at V and 6 bases at J, with 26 bases between the two ends. The CDR3 spans 18 residues. The CDR3 loop is CASSLTIGPQVSINTIYF. The CDR3, as DNA: TGCGCCAGCAGCCTTACCATTGGGCCCCAAGTGTCCATAAACACCATATATTTT. The full variable domain, rest sourced from reference TRBV5-1 and TRBJ1-3, is KAGVTQTPRYLIKTRGQQVTLSCSPISGHRSVSWYQQTPGQGLQFLFEYFSETQRNKGNFPGRFSGRQFSNSRSEMNVSTLELGDSALYLCASSLTIGPQVSINTIYFGEGSWLTVV.

In this sample, this clonotype turned up a few times. The V and J genes are TRBV13 and TRBJ2-3; D might be TRBD1 (5 bases). The CDR3 is 14 amino acids. Germline CDR1 and CDR2: PRHDT and FYEKMQ (reference sequence). Trimming stripped 4 bases from V and 2 bases from J, with 10 bases between. Written as DNA, the CDR3 is TGTGCCAGCAGCTCTAGACAGTACACAGATACGCAGTATTTT. Protein: CASSSRQYTDTQYF.

Sample share makes this clonotype medium-sized. This rearrangement joins TRBV20-1 to TRBJ1-2; TRBD1 is a possible D gene (5 bases). This CDR3 spans 13 amino acids. Germline assignment: CDR1 DFQATT and CDR2 SNEGSKA (reference sequence). The CDR3 spells CSPKKGPGGGYTF. The CDR3 bases are TGCAGCCCTAAAAAGGGGCCGGGGGGGGGCTACACCTTC.

There are many counts of this clonotype. The V call is TRBV4-3, the J call TRBJ1-6, with unresolved D. The CDR3 has 12 residues. Trimming cost V 3 bases and J 12 bases, with 9 bases left between them. Germline CDR1 and CDR2: LGHNA and YSLEER. The CDR3 spells CASSQVVGPLHF. CDR3 DNA sequence: TGCGCCAGCAGCCAGGTAGTCGGACCCCTCCACTTT.

This clonotype was counted many times. The chain has TRBV7-9 and TRBJ1-1; D perhaps matches TRBD1 (5 bases). This CDR3 spans 12 amino acids. V was trimmed by 4 bases and J by 9 bases, leaving 12 bases between them. CDR1 SEHNR and CDR2 FQNEAQ come from the germline V gene (reference sequence). CDR3 DNA sequence: TGTGCCAGCAGCTCGGGGACTGTCAAAGCTTTCTTT. It is translated as CASSSGTVKAFF.

Regarding this clonotype: A much larger clone lies one base from this, so it may be a read error. The rearrangement joins TRBV20-1 to TRBJ2-1; TRBD1 might be the D (5 bases). This CDR3 contains 11 residues. Germline CDR1 and CDR2: DFQATT and SNEGSKA (reference sequence). CDR3 region: CSARRTNEKFF. CDR3 coding DNA: TGCAGTGCTAGACGGACAAATGAGAAGTTCTTC.

This clonotype rates as medium-sized (0.01 to 0.1%). The chain employs TRBV10-3 and TRBJ2-2; D is uncertain. V was trimmed by 0 bases and J by 8 bases, leaving 10 bases between them. Germline CDR1 ENHRY, CDR2 SYGVKD. CDR3 length: 14 amino acids. The CDR3 region has the DNA TGTGCCATCAGTGAGTCGAGTGGAGAAGGGGAGCTGTTTTTT. Translation gives CAISESSGEGELFF.

This clonotype was recorded many times. The chain carries TRBV20-1 and TRBJ2-1; D possibly corresponds to TRBD1 (6 bases). In germline, CDR1 is DFQATT, CDR2 SNEGSKA (reference sequence). This CDR3 spans 12 amino acids. CDR3 DNA: TGCAGACCGGACAGAACCTACAATGAGCAGTTCTTC. Residues: CRPDRTYNEQFF.

This clonotype was counted ten times or more. The chain is built from TRBV5-1 and TRBJ1-2; the D gene is possibly TRBD1 (5 bases). From germline, CDR1 is SGHRS and CDR2 YFSETQ. CDR3 size: 14 residues. The V gene lost 4 bases and the J gene lost 2 bases, with 12 bases spanning the gap. As DNA, the CDR3 is TGCGCCAGCAGCCCTGGGGCGGCAAACTATGGCTACACCTTC. Its protein product is CASSPGAANYGYTF.

This clonotype was counted many times. The rearrangement uses TRBV5-1 and TRBJ1-2; D remains unclear. The CDR3 loop spans 14 amino acids. V was trimmed by 5 bases and J by 0 bases, leaving 11 bases between them. Germline loops: CDR1 SGHRS, CDR2 YFSETQ. CDR3 DNA: TGCGCCAGCAGTCTGGGAGGTTCTAACTATGGCTACACCTTC. Amino acids: CASSLGGSNYGYTF.

The sample holds many counts of this clonotype. This chain links TRBV7-9 with TRBJ2-1, with TRBD2 as a possible D gene (7 bases). With 4 bases removed from V and 7 bases from J, the gap between germline ends came to 17 bases. The CDR3 spans 15 residues. Germline V gives CDR1 SEHNR, CDR2 FQNEAQ (reference sequence). The chain's CDR3 is CASSSPGGRGNEQFF. For the CDR3, the DNA is TGTGCCAGCAGCTCCCCCGGGGGGCGAGGGAATGAGCAGTTCTTC.

At least ten counts were recorded for this clonotype. One end of the junction does not line up with germline, which may come from a read error. The J gene is TRBJ2-3, the V gene TRBV7-7; D unresolved. The CDR3 consists of 13 residues. CDR1 is SSHAT and CDR2 is FNYEAQ in the germline V gene (reference sequence). As DNA, the CDR3 is TGTGCTAGCAGCTTTATTAGCACAGATACGCAGTATTTT. Translation gives CASSFISTDTQYF.

In this sample, this clonotype turned up many times. CDR3 protein: CSARGLGQSNQPQHF. DNA for the CDR3: TGCAGTGCTAGGGGCCTAGGACAGAGCAATCAGCCCCAGCATTTT. The V and J genes are TRBV20-1 and TRBJ1-5; D possibly corresponds to TRBD1 (6 bases). V shed 3 bases and J shed 1 base, with 13 bases lying between them. This CDR3 comprises 15 residues. The germline V gene encodes CDR1 DFQATT and CDR2 SNEGSKA (reference sequence).

This clonotype was found many times. This chain uses TRBV21-1 with TRBJ1-1. TRBV21-1 is listed as a pseudogene. The CDR3 is 12 residues long. The CDR3 sequence: CASSKTDTEAFF. The CDR3 DNA sequence: TGTGCCAGCAGCAAAACTGACACTGAAGCTTTCTTT.

This clonotype showed up many times. The CDR3 bases are TGCAGTGCTAGACAGTCAACTAATGAAAAACTGTTTTTT. Translated, it gives CSARQSTNEKLFF. This rearrangement joins TRBV20-1 to TRBJ1-4; D is uncertain. Looked up from germline, CDR1 is DFQATT and CDR2 is SNEGSKA (reference sequence). This CDR3 comprises 13 residues. V was pared by 2 bases and J by 0 bases, with 4 bases between.

Ten or more counts support this clonotype. V usage is TRBV9 and J usage is TRBJ2-5; tentative D call: TRBD1 (6 bases). Germline V gene lookup returns CDR1 SGDLS and CDR2 YYNGEE. Deletions cut 4 bases from V and 5 bases from J, with 21 bases between. CDR3 length: 16 amino acids. CDR3 nucleotides: TGTGCCAGCAGCTGGACCCCCACAGGGTTACTGGAGACCCAGTACTTC. It codes for CASSWTPTGLLETQYF.